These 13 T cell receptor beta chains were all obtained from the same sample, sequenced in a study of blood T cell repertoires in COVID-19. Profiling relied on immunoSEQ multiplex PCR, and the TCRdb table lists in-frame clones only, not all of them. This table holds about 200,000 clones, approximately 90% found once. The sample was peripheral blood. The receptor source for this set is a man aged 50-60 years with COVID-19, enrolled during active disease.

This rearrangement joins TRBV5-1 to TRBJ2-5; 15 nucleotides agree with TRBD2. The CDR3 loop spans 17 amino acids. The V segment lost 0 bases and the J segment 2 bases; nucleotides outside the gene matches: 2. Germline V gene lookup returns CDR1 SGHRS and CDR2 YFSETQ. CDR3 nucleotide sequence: TGCGCCAGCAGCTTGGGGACTAGCGGGGGGGTGCAAGAGACCCAGTACTTC. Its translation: CASSLGTSGGVQETQYF.

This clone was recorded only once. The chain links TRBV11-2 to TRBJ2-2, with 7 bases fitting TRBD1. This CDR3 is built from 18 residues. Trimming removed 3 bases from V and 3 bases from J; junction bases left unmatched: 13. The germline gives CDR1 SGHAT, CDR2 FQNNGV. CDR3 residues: CASSFQTTATGDTGELFF. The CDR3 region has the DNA TGTGCCAGCAGCTTCCAAACAACCGCCACAGGGGACACCGGGGAGCTGTTTTTT.

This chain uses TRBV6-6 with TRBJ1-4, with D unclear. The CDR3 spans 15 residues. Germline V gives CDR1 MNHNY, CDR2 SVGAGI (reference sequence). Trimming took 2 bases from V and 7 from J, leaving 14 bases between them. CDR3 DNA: TGTGCCAGCAGTTACCTTCCGGGTGTAGGTGAAAAACTGTTTTTT. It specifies CASSYLPGVGEKLFF.

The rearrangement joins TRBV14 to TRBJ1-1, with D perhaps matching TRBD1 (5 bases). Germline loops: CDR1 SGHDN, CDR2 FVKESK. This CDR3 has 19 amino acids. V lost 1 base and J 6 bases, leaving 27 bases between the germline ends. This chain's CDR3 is CASSQVDRTGRVNGAEAFF. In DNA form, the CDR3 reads TGTGCCAGCAGCCAAGTCGATCGAACAGGTCGGGTTAATGGGGCTGAAGCTTTCTTT.

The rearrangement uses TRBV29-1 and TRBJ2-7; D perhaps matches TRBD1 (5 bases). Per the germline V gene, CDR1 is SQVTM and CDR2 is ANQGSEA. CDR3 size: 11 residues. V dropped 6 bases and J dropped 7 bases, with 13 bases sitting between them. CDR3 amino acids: CSVGRPGEQYF. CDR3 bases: TGCAGCGTCGGAAGACCAGGGGAGCAGTACTTC.

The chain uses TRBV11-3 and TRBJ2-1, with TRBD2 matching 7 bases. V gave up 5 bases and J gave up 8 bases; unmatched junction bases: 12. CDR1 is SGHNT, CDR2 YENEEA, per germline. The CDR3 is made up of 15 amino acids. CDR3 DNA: TGTGCCAGCAGCGTCTCAAGCGGGGCGGGCGATGAGCAGTTCTTC. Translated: CASSVSSGAGDEQFF.

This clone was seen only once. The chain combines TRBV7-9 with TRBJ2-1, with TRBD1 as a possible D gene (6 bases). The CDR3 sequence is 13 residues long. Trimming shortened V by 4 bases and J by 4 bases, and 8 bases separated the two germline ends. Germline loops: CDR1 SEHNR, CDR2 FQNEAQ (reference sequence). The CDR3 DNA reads TGTGCCAGCAGCTACGACAGGTACAATGAGCAGTTCTTC. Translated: CASSYDRYNEQFF.

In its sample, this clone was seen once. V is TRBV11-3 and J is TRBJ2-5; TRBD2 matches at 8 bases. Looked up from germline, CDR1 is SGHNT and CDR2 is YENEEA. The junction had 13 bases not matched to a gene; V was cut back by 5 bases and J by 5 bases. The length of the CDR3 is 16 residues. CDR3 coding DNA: TGTGCCAGCAGCCAAGGAACGGGAGGGCCGCGGGAGACCCAGTACTTC. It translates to CASSQGTGGPRETQYF.

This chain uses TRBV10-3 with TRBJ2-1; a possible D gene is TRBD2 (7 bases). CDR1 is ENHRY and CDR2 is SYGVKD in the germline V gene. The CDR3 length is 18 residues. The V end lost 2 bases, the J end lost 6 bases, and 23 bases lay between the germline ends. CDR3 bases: TGTGCCATCAGTGAGCCAATCGGGGGGCCTTCCGGTTCCAATGAGCAGTTCTTC. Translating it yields CAISEPIGGPSGSNEQFF.

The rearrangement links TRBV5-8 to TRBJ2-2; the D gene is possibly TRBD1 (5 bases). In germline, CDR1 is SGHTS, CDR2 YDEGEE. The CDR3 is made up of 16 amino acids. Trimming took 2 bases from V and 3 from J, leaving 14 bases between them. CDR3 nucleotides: TGTGCCAGCAGCTTTCGTAGGGGCTACGACACCGGGGAGCTGTTTTTT. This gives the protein CASSFRRGYDTGELFF.

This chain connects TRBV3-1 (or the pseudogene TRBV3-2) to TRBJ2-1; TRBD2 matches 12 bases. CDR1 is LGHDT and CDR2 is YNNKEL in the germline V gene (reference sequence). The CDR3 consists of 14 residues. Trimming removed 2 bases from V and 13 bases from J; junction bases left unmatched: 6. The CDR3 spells CASSQNLAGGIQFF. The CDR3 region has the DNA TGTGCCAGCAGCCAAAATCTAGCGGGAGGGATACAGTTCTTC.

The chain's CDR3 is CASWDRLRYGYTF. The CDR3 DNA follows: TGTGCCAGCTGGGACAGGCTCCGGTATGGCTACACCTTC. The chain recombines TRBV28 with TRBJ1-2, with 8 positions matching TRBD1. J lost 5 bases, V lost 8 bases, and 7 bases had no gene match. The CDR3 extends over 13 amino acids. CDR1 is MDHEN and CDR2 is SYDVKM in the germline V gene.

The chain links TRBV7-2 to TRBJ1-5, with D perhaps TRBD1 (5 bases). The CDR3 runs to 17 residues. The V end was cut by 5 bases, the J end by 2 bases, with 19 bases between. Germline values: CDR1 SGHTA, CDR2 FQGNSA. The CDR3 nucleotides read TGTGCCAGCAGCCCCGGACCAGCGCAGGGTGGCAATCAGCCCCAGCATTTT. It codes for CASSPGPAQGGNQPQHF.